The entry below describes one T cell receptor beta chain. The source of the sample is a study of blood T cells in healthy people across ages. This CDR3 spans 15 amino acids. Germline CDR1 DFQATT, CDR2 SNEGSKA (reference sequence). V lost 4 bases, J lost 0 bases, and 13 bases lay in between. Sample-barcoded 5' priming and a J-beta primer mix drove a second PCR of 7 to 11 cycles. Via MiXCR, TCRdb re-called the 5' RACE reads, giving one row per CDR3 protein. Among some 690,000 distinct CDR3 sequences listed, roughly 20% were seen once. The specimen sequenced was blood. The chain has TRBV20-1 and TRBJ2-4; a weak D match, TRBD2 (5 bases). The sequence was collected from a man aged 65 to 79 in good health. Here the CDR3 DNA reads TGCAGTGCTAACGGGGAGACCCTAGCCAAAAACATTCAGTACTTC. It specifies CSANGETLAKNIQYF.